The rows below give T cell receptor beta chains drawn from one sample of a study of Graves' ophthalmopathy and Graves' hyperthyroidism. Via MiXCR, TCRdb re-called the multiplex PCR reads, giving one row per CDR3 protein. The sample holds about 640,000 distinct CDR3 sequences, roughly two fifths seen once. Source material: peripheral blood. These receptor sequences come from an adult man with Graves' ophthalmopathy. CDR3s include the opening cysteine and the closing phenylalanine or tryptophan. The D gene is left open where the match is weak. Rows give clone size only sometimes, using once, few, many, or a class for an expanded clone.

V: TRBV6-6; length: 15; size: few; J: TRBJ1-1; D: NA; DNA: TGTGCCAGCAGTTATAGTAGGGACAAGAACACTGAAGCTTTCTTT; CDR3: CASSYSRDKNTEAFF
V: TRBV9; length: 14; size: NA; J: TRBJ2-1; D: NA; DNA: TGTGCCACCAGTCGGGGAACCGCGACGGGTGAGCAGTTCTTC; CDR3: CATSRGTATGEQFF
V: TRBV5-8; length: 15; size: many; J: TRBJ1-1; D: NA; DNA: TGTGCCAGCAGCGTTAACATCGACAGGAACACTGAAGCTTTCTTT; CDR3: CASSVNIDRNTEAFF
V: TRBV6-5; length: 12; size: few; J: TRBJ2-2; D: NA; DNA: TGTGCCATCAGTGCGCTAGCGGGGGAGCTGTTTTTT; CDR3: CAISALAGELFF
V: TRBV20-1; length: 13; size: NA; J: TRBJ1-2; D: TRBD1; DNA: TGCAGTGCCCCTGGACAGGGTCGGTATGGCTACACCTTC; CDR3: CSAPGQGRYGYTF
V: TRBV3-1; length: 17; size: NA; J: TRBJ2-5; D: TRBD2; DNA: TGTGCCAGCAGCCATGGGCGGACTAGCGATGGTGGGGAGACCCAGTACTTC; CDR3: CASSHGRTSDGGETQYF
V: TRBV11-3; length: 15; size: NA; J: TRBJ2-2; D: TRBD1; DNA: TGTGCCAGCAGCTTACAGCACGCAGGGGGCGGGGAGCTGTTTTTT; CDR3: CASSLQHAGGGELFF
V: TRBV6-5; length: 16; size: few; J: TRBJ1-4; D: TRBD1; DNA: TGTGCCAGCAGTTACGGCACCGGGACAGGCAATGAAAAACTGTTTTTT; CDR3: CASSYGTGTGNEKLFF
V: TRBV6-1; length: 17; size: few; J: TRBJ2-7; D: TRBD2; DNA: TGTGCCAGCAGTCCCGGGATAGCGGGAGGCCTTCGGAACGAGCAGTACTTC; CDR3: CASSPGIAGGLRNEQYF
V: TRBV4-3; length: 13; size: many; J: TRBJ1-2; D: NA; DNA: TGCGCCAGCAGCCAAGTCGGCAGCCATGGCTACACCTTC; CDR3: CASSQVGSHGYTF
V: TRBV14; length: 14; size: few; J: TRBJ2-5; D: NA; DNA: TGTGCCAGCAGCCCCGCCGACAGGCGGGAGACCCAGTACTTC; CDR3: CASSPADRRETQYF
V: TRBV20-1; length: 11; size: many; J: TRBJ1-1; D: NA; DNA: TGCAGTGCTCAGTTAAACACTGAAGCTTTCTTT; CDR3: CSAQLNTEAFF
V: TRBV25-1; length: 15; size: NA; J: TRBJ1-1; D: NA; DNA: TGTGCCAGCTCACCGGCGGGACACCGGAACACTGAAGCTTTCTTT; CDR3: CASSPAGHRNTEAFF
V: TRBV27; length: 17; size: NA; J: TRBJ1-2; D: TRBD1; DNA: TGTGCCAGCAGTTTTTCTAGGACAGGGGTGAATCACTATGGCTACACCTTC; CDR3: CASSFSRTGVNHYGYTF
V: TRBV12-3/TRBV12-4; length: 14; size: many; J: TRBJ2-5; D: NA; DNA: TGTGCCAGCAGTCCCAGGACCCAAGTCGAGACCCAGTACTTC; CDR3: CASSPRTQVETQYF
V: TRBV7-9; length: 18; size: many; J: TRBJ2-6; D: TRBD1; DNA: TGTGCCAGCAGCCCTCCGGGACAGGGTTCGTCTGGGGCCAACGTCCTGACTTTC; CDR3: CASSPPGQGSSGANVLTF
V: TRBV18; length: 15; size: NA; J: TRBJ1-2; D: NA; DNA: TGTGCCAGCTCACTTGATACTCACCCCTCTACTGGCTACACCTTC; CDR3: CASSLDTHPSTGYTF
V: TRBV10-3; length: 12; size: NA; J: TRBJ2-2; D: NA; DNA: TGTGCCATCAGTGAACAGTTCGGGGAGCTGTTTTTT; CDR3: CAISEQFGELFF
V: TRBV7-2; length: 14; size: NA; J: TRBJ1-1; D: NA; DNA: TGTGCCAGCAGCTTGGCCAGGGCGGGCACTGAAGCTTACTTT; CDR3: CASSLARAGTEAYF
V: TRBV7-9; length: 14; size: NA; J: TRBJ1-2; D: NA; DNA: TGTGCCAGCAGCTTAGCGGAGGGGCACGATGGCTACACCTTC; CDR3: CASSLAEGHDGYTF
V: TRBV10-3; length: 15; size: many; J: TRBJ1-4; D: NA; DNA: TGTGCCATCAGGGCAGGCAACAACTCTAATGAAAAACTGTTTTTT; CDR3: CAIRAGNNSNEKLFF
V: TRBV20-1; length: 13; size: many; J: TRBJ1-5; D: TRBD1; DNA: TGCAGTGCTACCCCAGGGGGCCGTCAGCCCCAGCATTTT; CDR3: CSATPGGRQPQHF
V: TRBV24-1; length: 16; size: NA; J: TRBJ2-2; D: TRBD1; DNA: TGTGCCACCAGTGATCCCGGACAGGGAAAGGGCGGGGAGCTGTTTTTT; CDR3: CATSDPGQGKGGELFF
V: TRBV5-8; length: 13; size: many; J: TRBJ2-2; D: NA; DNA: TGTGCCAGCAGCGACGGGACGACCGGGGAGCTGTTTTTT; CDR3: CASSDGTTGELFF
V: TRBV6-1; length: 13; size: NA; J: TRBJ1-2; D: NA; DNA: TGTGCCAGCAGTGAAGTCGGAGTGGATGGCTACACCTTC; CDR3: CASSEVGVDGYTF
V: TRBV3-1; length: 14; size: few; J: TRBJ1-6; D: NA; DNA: TGTGCCAGCAGCCAAGGAGGGGGGGGAACGGCCCTCCACTTT; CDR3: CASSQGGGGTALHF
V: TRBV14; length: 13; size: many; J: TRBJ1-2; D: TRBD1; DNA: TGTGCCAGCAGCCGAGAGACAGGGACCGGCTACACCTTC; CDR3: CASSRETGTGYTF
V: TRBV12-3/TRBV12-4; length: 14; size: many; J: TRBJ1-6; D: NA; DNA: TGTGCCAGCAGCTTGGTAGGCCCCAATTCACCCCTCCACTTT; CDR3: CASSLVGPNSPLHF
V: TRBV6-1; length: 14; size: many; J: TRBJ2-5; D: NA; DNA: TGTGCCAGCGAATCGAAAATGGAGCAAGAGACCCAGTACTTC; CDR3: CASESKMEQETQYF
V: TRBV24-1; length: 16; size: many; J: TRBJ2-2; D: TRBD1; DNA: TGTGCCACCAGTGAAAGGACAGGGATAAATGCCGGGGAGCTGTTTTTT; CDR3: CATSERTGINAGELFF
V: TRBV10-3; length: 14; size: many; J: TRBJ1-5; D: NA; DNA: TGTGCCATCAGTGAGTCAACGTCACATCACCCCCAGCATTTT; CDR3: CAISESTSHHPQHF
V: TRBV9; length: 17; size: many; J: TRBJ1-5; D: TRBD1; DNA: TGTGCCAGCAGCGCCCGGGACAGGGGGGCGTTTAATCAGCCCCAGCATTTT; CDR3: CASSARDRGAFNQPQHF